The 9 T cell receptor beta chains in this list originate from one sample, sequenced in a study of T-cell reconstitution after alpha-beta-depleted transplantation in children (dated by TCRdb to about 2016). Preparation of the library involved PCR. The sequencing machine was an Illumina HiSeq 2500. TCR libraries were prepared with molecular barcoding, using unique molecular identifiers to normalize TCRbeta repertoire quantification. Through fastp at Q25 and MiXCR, TCRdb rebuilt clones from the public reads, retaining in-frame beta chains. Duplicate CDR3 protein sequences are folded into a single record with the most common DNA and genes. For this sample the table gives fewer than 700,000 distinct CDR3 sequences, of which 10% to 15% were detected only once. The ten largest clones add up to roughly 2.3% of the sample. The treatment or condition label, as the study defines it: allogeneic hematopoietic cell transplantation with graft depleted of TCRalphabeta T cells and CD19 B cells.

This specimen was PBMCs, mostly from graft donor cells, taken 360 days after TCRalphabeta/CD19-depleted stem cell transplant. The source is a male patient younger than 18 who had a stem cell transplant for acute myeloid leukemia, so the T cells may come from the graft donor.

This clonotype occurred many times. The chain carries TRBV7-2 and TRBJ2-7; D call uncertain. Germline CDR1 and CDR2: SGHTA and FQGNSA. This CDR3 is built from 14 residues. Trimming removed 0 bases at V and 0 bases at J, with 6 bases between. CDR3 sequence (DNA): TGTGCCAGCAGCTTAGCGGCCGCCTCCTACGAGCAGTACTTC. Its translation: CASSLAAASYEQYF.

The chain has TRBV7-2 and TRBJ2-5, with 7 nucleotides matching TRBD1. After removal of 6 bases from V and 4 bases from J, the junction contained 8 bases not matched to a gene. Germline V lookup: CDR1 SGHTA, CDR2 FQGNSA. CDR3 length: 14 residues. CDR3 in DNA: TGTGCCAGCAGTCGAGGGGGCGGCCGAGAGACCCAGTACTTC. Translating gives CASSRGGGRETQYF.

The chain carries TRBV7-3 and TRBJ2-7; tentatively, D is TRBD2 (6 bases). The CDR3 length is 15 residues. Trimming shortened V by 0 bases and J by 5 bases, and 14 bases separated the two germline ends. From germline, CDR1 is SGHTA and CDR2 FQGTGA. The CDR3 sequence is CASSLTKGRNHEQYF. In DNA, the CDR3 is TGTGCCAGCAGCTTAACTAAAGGGAGGAACCACGAGCAGTACTTC.

J is TRBJ2-2 and V is TRBV28; D might be TRBD1 (5 bases). The germline V and J ends were trimmed by 4 bases and 2 bases, with 14 bases remaining between them. Looked up from germline, CDR1 is MDHEN and CDR2 is SYDVKM. The CDR3 length is 16 residues. CDR3 sequence (DNA): TGTGCCAGCAGTTCGTTAGGGGCAGGCAACACCGGGGAGCTGTTTTTT. Its translation is CASSSLGAGNTGELFF.

This chain joins TRBV20-1 and TRBJ2-7; D perhaps matches TRBD2 (5 bases). Germline V gives CDR1 DFQATT, CDR2 SNEGSKA (reference sequence). The ends were cut back, 3 bases at V and 1 base at J, with 10 bases in the middle. CDR3 length: 13 amino acids. The CDR3 DNA sequence: TGCAGTGCTAGGGCCCCGGGGTCCTACGAGCAGTACTTC. It encodes CSARAPGSYEQYF.

The chain recombines TRBV20-1 with TRBJ2-7, with TRBD1 matching 9 bases. Germline CDR1 DFQATT, CDR2 SNEGSKA (reference sequence). The CDR3 totals 12 residues. The junction had 8 bases not matched to a gene; V was cut back by 7 bases and J by 7 bases. The CDR3 loop reads CSDPGTGQEQYF. CDR3 DNA: TGCAGTGATCCTGGGACAGGGCAAGAGCAGTACTTC.

The rearrangement joins TRBV9 to TRBJ2-7, with D unresolved. Trimming removed 5 bases from V and 4 bases from J, with 4 bases in between. The CDR3 consists of 10 residues. Germline assignment: CDR1 SGDLS and CDR2 YYNGEE. The CDR3 protein is CASRVYEQYF. CDR3 nucleotides: TGTGCCAGCAGGGTATACGAGCAGTACTTC.

The V call is TRBV7-2, the J call TRBJ2-1; 12 bases map to TRBD2. Germline CDR1 reads SGHTA; CDR2 reads FQGNSA. Trimming at V came to 5 bases and at J to 4 bases, leaving 6 bases not matched to a gene. CDR3 length: 16 residues. CDR3 sequence: CASSTGLAGKYNEQFF. The CDR3 nucleotides are TGTGCCAGCAGCACCGGACTAGCGGGGAAGTACAATGAGCAGTTCTTC.

The chain links TRBV27 to TRBJ2-7, with a possible D match to TRBD1 (6 bases). The CDR3 loop spans 16 amino acids. Germline lookup yields CDR1 MNHEY and CDR2 SMNVEV (reference sequence). The V end lost 3 bases, the J end lost 3 bases, and 18 bases lay between the germline ends. In DNA, the CDR3 is TGTGCCAGCAGTTTTCACCGGGACAAGAGGTACTACGAGCAGTACTTC. Protein: CASSFHRDKRYYEQYF.